The T cell receptor (beta chain) described here comes from a study of blood T cell repertoires in COVID-19. Study information: There were acute and convalescent COVID-19 samples, and they came from the United States, Italy and Spain. The analysed material was cDNA or gDNA that came from T cells, B-cell-depleted T cells, or PBMCs.

Original data processing: Reference gene primers were amplified, and this amplification served to estimate nucleated cell counts. Sequencing used immunoSEQ multiplex PCR; TCRdb keeps in-frame clones, though not all of them. V, J and clone size were drawn from that table, and D and trimming were deduced from the DNA. The sample lists under 300,000 clones; 70% to 90% were seen once. The sequencing input was peripheral blood. This TCR derives from a woman aged 40 to 50 who had recovered from COVID-19.

The CDR3 DNA follows: TGTGCCAGCTCACACCCGACAGGGTTAGCTGGGGCCAACGTCCTGACTTTC. Its translation: CASSHPTGLAGANVLTF. The chain combines TRBV18 with TRBJ2-6; TRBD1 aligns across 7 bases. CDR1 is KGHSH, CDR2 LQKENI, per germline. With V trimmed by 4 bases and J by 2 bases, 8 bases remained unmatched. The CDR3 contains 17 residues.